What follows describes a single T cell receptor (beta chain). Its recognized antigen is unknown. One base away there is no much larger clone; base qualities are not given. This record belongs to a study of lymphopenia after photon versus proton radiotherapy (dated by TCRdb to between 2019 and 2020). About the full investigation: Photon and proton radiation therapy were compared by the study for their immunological effects in patients with gastrointestinal tumors who developed high-grade lymphopenia. A cohort of about 20 patients with gastrointestinal tumors who received either photon or proton therapy and subsequently developed lymphopenia was included. The study was designed to characterize how the impact on the immune system differs between the two radiation modalities.

As encoded in the germline V gene, CDR1 is WSHSY while CDR2 is SAAADI. The V end gives up 8 bases and the J end 7 bases, leaving 4 bases in the junction not matched to a gene. From its cysteine to its phenylalanine, the CDR3 spans 13 amino acids. Only the CDR3 DNA is retained, 39 bases long and in frame from the first base. General findings and caveats noted by the study authors: Across the cohort, a larger post-nadir drop in TCR diversity was inversely correlated with overall survival time among patients who died. Relative stability during treatment was observed in proton-treated patients, whereas loss of naive T cells and TCR diversity and gain of effector/memory populations were observed in photon-treated patients. The survival association was examined only in patients who died, and the authors described better survival with proton therapy as a possibility, not as a demonstrated result. After the lymphocyte count nadir, repertoires from photon-treated patients showed oligoclonal expansion, particularly of CD8+ Temra cells, and this expansion drove the decline in diversity.

Library method: the immunoSEQ multiplex PCR assay. T cell repertoires were profiled with deep sequencing of rearranged TCR beta loci together with multiparametric flow cytometry. TCRdb mirrors the immuneACCESS table, restricted to in-frame sequences. Some clones are absent from its copies; in checked studies, under half trace to an unresolved V gene, and the reason for the others is unknown. This sample holds some 15,000 clones; 70% to 90% were observed only once. The top ten clonotypes cover 50% to 70% of the sample. The sequence was collected from a woman aged 60 to 75 with cholangiocarcinoma. Some clones in this sample may be carry-over from other donors' samples. The rearrangement joined TRBV10-2 to TRBJ2-7; 14 of the junction bases match TRBD2. Material: peripheral blood, obtained from a patient treated with proton-based radiotherapy. The DNA is as follows: TGCGCCAGCGAGGGACTAGCGGGAGATGAGCAGTACTTC. Translation gives CASEGLAGDEQYF.